This T cell receptor beta chain was obtained from a study of blood T cell repertoires in COVID-19. The overall study: T cells, B-cell-depleted T cells, or PBMCs supplied cDNA or gDNA.

Generated by immunoSEQ multiplex PCR, the TCRdb table keeps only in-frame clones and is missing some. The sample consists of 390,000 or so clones, roughly nine tenths of them appearing once. The CDR3 has 15 residues. V was pared by 6 bases and J by 4 bases, with 18 bases between. Germline assignment: CDR1 MNHEY and CDR2 SVGAGI. Participants' reported clinical history set cohort assignment. Donors of Cohort 3 who recovered were those that had two negative PCRs, clearance, or symptom resolution. The genes are TRBV6-5 and TRBJ1-2, with D maybe TRBD1 (5 bases). Material: PBMCs or T cells enriched from blood (not recorded which). The origin of this receptor is a man younger than 35 who had recovered from COVID-19. The DNA for the CDR3 is TGTGCCAGCAGCCAGGGTAGGCAGGCCTTCTATGGCTACACCTTC. It is translated as CASSQGRQAFYGYTF.